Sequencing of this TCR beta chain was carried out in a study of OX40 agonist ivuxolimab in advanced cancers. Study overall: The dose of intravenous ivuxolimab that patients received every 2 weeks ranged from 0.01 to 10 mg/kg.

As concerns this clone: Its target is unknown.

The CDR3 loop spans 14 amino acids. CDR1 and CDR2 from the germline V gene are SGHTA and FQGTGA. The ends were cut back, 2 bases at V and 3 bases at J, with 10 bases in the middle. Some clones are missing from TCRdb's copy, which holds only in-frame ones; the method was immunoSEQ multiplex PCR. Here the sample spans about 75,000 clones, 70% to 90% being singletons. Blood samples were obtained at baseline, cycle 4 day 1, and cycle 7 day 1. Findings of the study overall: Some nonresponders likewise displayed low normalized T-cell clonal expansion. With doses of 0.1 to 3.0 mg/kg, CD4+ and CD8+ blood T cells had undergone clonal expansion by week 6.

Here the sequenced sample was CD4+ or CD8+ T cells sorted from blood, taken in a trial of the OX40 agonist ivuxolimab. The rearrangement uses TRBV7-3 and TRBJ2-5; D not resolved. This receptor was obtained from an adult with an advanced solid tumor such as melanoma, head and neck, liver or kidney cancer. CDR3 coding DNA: TGTGCCAGCAGCTTAGGACGGGTGGAAGAGACCCAGTACTTC. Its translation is CASSLGRVEETQYF.